This TCR beta chain was documented in a study of T cell responses to AZD1222 COVID-19 vaccine. Regarding the study as a whole: Breadth and depth of Spike-specific TCRs rose after two AZD1222 doses.

Here immunoSEQ multiplex PCR was the method, and the copy in TCRdb shows in-frame clones only, minus some. Of 55,000 to 80,000 clones in the sample, over 80% are singletons; the top ten hold 9.8%. The CDR3 is 15 residues long. V gave up 5 bases and J gave up 0 bases; unmatched junction bases: 4. Per germline, CDR1 MGHRA and CDR2 YSYEKL. This clone was recorded only once. Antigen unknown. The TCR was taken from an adult in good health. This sequence joins TRBV4-1 and TRBJ2-3, with 8 bases fitting TRBD2. The source was peripheral blood, collected on day 0 of AZD1222 vaccination. Here the CDR3 reads CASSKLADSTDTQYF. CDR3 in DNA: TGCGCCAGCAGCAAACTAGCGGATAGCACAGATACGCAGTATTTT.